The sample holds a few counts of the clone carrying this T cell receptor (beta chain). Antigen: not known. The data were obtained in a study of radiation and T cells in renal cell carcinoma. Sequencing used immunoSEQ multiplex PCR; TCRdb keeps in-frame clones, though not all of them. The sample yields over 85,000 clones, roughly four fifths seen once. The time point denotes: baseline pretreatment blood. The sample's treatment: 15 Gy SBRT to primary tumor, nephrectomy 4 weeks later. In germline, CDR1 is MDHEN, CDR2 SYDVKM. This CDR3 comprises 15 residues. V lost 5 bases, J lost 0 bases, and 2 bases stayed unmatched. The study's findings and limits: From baseline, blood top tumor clonotypes peaked at 2 weeks post-radiation.

Material: blood, obtained from a patient whose treatment included radiotherapy and nephrectomy. V is TRBV28 and J is TRBJ2-1, with 9 bases fitting TRBD2. This TCR was sampled from a man in his 60s with renal cell carcinoma. CDR3 coding DNA: TGTGCCAGCAGTCAAGCGGGAGGCTCCTACAATGAGCAGTTCTTC. Translating it yields CASSQAGGSYNEQFF.